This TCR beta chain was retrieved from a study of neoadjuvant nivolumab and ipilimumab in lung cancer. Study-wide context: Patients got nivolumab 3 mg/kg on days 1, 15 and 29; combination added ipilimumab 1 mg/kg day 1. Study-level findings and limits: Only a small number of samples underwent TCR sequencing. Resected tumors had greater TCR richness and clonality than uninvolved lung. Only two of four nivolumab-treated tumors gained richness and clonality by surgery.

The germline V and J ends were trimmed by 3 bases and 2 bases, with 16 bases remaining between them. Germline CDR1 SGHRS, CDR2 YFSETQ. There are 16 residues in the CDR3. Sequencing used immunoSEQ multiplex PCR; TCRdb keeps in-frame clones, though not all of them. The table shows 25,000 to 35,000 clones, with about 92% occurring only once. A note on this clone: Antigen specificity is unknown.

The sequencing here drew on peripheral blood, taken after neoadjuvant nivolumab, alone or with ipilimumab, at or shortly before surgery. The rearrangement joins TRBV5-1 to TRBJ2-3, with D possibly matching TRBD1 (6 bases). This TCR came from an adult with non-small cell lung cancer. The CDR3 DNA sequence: TGCGCCAGCAGCTGGGGGCTCGGGGAACTCACAGATACGCAGTATTTT. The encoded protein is CASSWGLGELTDTQYF.